The clone carrying this TCR beta chain occurred many times. This specimen comes from a study of identical twins. The germline V gene has CDR1 SQVTM and CDR2 ANQGSEA. Losses at the gene ends were 6 bases for V and 2 bases for J; bases not matched to a gene: 4. The CDR3 consists of 13 residues. MiXCR, run by TCRdb on the 5' RACE reads, gives a single entry per CDR3 protein. The data show roughly 750,000 distinct CDR3 sequences, with approximately 21% seen just once and roughly 4% held by the top ten. The sample was also reused in another study, on T cells expressing NK-cell markers.

This rearrangement joins TRBV29-1 to TRBJ2-1; 7 bases map to TRBD2. The receptor was isolated from a woman younger than 30 in good health. The sample was PBMCs. CDR3 residues: CSVTSETYNEQFF. CDR3 DNA: TGCAGCGTCACTAGCGAAACCTACAATGAGCAGTTCTTC.